This TCR beta chain was captured in a study of T cells in lung cancer brain metastases. Study information: Median interval between primary and brain metastasis samples was approximately a year.

As for this clone: What it binds is not known.

Patients with a history of multiple malignancies were excluded. V shed 0 bases and J 7 bases; nucleotides not matched to a gene: 4. The CDR3 runs 14 residues. Germline V gene sequence: CDR1 SGHTA, CDR2 FQGNSA. Some clones are missing from TCRdb's copy, which holds only in-frame ones; the method was immunoSEQ multiplex PCR. The table records some 5,000 clones, roughly 80% of them present only once. Overall study findings and caveats: Compared with paired primaries, brain metastases showed fewer unique productive clones (roughly 1,600 versus 4,900). Paired lesions shared few clones; most were lesion-specific (mean Morisita approximately 0.22).

This TCR derives from a man between 45 and 60 years old with non-small cell lung cancer that had spread to the brain. The rearrangement joins TRBV7-2 to TRBJ1-2, with TRBD1 identical over 8 bases. Sequenced sample: tumor tissue from a brain metastasis. The CDR3 DNA reads as TGTGCCAGCAGCTTAGCGCCAGGGGGCTTTGGCTACACCTTC. It translates to CASSLAPGGFGYTF.